This T cell receptor beta chain stems from a study of cytomegalovirus exposure and HLA in healthy donors. Study-level background: The Caucasian-associated ancestry cluster contained more than 75% of the approximately 400 genotyped donors.

Primers for the PCR totalled 60 Vbeta and 13 Jbeta. Using immunoSEQ multiplex PCR, the repertoire was profiled, and TCRdb retains in-frame clones only, with some absent. The sample shows roughly 150,000 clones, around 65% of them seen only once. Note on this clone: Antigen unknown.

Study results and caveats: In vitro checks showed that a few CMV-associated chains really do target CMV antigens. Rare TCR sequences dominated, though some public TCRs recurred in many donors.

Likely unrecorded immune exposures existed in these nominally healthy donors. The CDR3 has 15 amino acids. The V end lost 4 bases, the J end lost 4 bases, and 16 bases lay between the germline ends. Germline V gives CDR1 SGHVS, CDR2 FNYEAQ. The receptor was isolated from a woman in her twenties or thirties in good health and CMV-seropositive. The sequencing sample was made of PBMCs. This chain connects TRBV7-6 to TRBJ1-1, with D perhaps TRBD1 (6 bases). CDR3 in amino acids: CASSSQQGPGTEAFF. The CDR3, as DNA: TGTGCCAGCAGCTCCCAACAGGGTCCTGGCACTGAAGCTTTCTTT.